One sample yielded the 21 T cell receptor beta chains listed below, sequenced in a study of cytomegalovirus exposure and HLA in healthy donors. PCR primers comprised 60 Vbeta and 13 Jbeta primers. Sequencing used immunoSEQ multiplex PCR; TCRdb keeps in-frame clones, though not all of them. The sample has some 130,000 clones, around three quarters seen once. What was sequenced was PBMCs. These receptors were obtained from a man between 40 and 49 years old in good health and CMV-seronegative.

The chain is built from TRBV28 and TRBJ1-1; possible D gene TRBD1, 6 bases. V was clipped by 4 bases and J by 1 base, with 16 bases between them. This CDR3 region has 16 residues. Germline CDR1 and CDR2: MDHEN and SYDVKM. CDR3 sequence: CASSSGPWGPNTEAFF. The DNA of the CDR3 is TGTGCCAGCAGTTCGGGACCTTGGGGGCCGAACACTGAAGCTTTCTTT.

This clone was counted a single time. J is TRBJ1-4 and V is TRBV19; 7 nucleotides agree with TRBD1. CDR3 length: 16 residues. Unmatched junction bases numbered 11, after V lost 3 bases and J lost 7 bases. Germline CDR1 is LNHDA and CDR2 is SQIVND (reference sequence). This chain's CDR3 is CASSMGQTTGGEKLFF. The CDR3 DNA reads as TGTGCCAGTAGTATGGGACAGACGACCGGTGGTGAAAAACTGTTTTTT. The variable domain in full, with the rest retrieved from reference TRBV19 and TRBJ1-4, is DGGITQSPKYLFRKEGQNVTLSCEQNLNHDAMYWYRQDPGQGLRLIYYSQIVNDFQKGDIAEGYSVSREKKESFPLTVTSAQKNPTAFYLCASSMGQTTGGEKLFFGSGTQLSVL.

V gene TRBV6-4 combines with J gene TRBJ2-1; 12 nucleotides line up with TRBD2. The junction had 5 bases not matched to a gene; V was cut back by 4 bases and J by 4 bases. Germline V gives CDR1 MRHNA, CDR2 SNTAGT. The CDR3 spans 16 residues. CDR3 sequence (DNA): TGTGCCAGCAGTGCTAAGACTAGCGGGAGTTACAATGAGCAGTTCTTC. Protein sequence: CASSAKTSGSYNEQFF.

In this sample, this clone turned up once. The chain joins TRBV28 to TRBJ1-2; TRBD1 agrees at 7 bases. CDR3 length equals 15 residues. V dropped 7 bases and J dropped 4; count of bases not matched to a gene: 12. Germline CDR1 and CDR2: MDHEN and SYDVKM. The CDR3 reads CASNRGGFDAYGYTF. CDR3 in DNA: TGTGCCAGCAACAGGGGTGGGTTTGACGCCTATGGCTACACCTTC.

This chain joins TRBV7-9 and TRBJ2-5; 9 nucleotides match TRBD1. The CDR3 runs to 16 residues. Germline loops: CDR1 SEHNR, CDR2 FQNEAQ (reference sequence). V lost 5 bases and J lost 2; bases outside the gene matches: 9. The CDR3 DNA sequence: TGTGCCAGCAGCCGACCCCGAGACAGGGGGCAAGAGACCCAGTACTTC. Residues: CASSRPRDRGQETQYF.

The J gene is TRBJ2-3, the V gene TRBV5-1; tentative D call: TRBD2 (6 bases). The CDR3 has 14 residues. CDR1 and CDR2 (germline): SGHRS, YFSETQ. V was trimmed by 2 bases and J by 6 bases, leaving 13 bases between them. In DNA, the CDR3 is TGCGCCAGCAGCTTTGCGGGATGGGGGGATACGCAGTATTTT. Protein: CASSFAGWGDTQYF. Complete variable domain (other parts from reference TRBV5-1 and TRBJ2-3): KAGVTQTPRYLIKTRGQQVTLSCSPISGHRSVSWYQQTPGQGLQFLFEYFSETQRNKGNFPGRFSGRQFSNSRSEMNVSTLELGDSALYLCASSFAGWGDTQYFGPGTRLTVL.

This clone was counted a few times. The chain's CDR3 is CASTYRGGQETQYF. In DNA, the CDR3 is TGTGCCAGCACCTACAGGGGAGGCCAAGAGACCCAGTACTTC. The chain uses TRBV7-9 and TRBJ2-5; possible D gene TRBD1, 7 bases. From germline, CDR1 is SEHNR and CDR2 FQNEAQ (reference sequence). The CDR3 is made up of 14 amino acids. The V end lost 7 bases, the J end lost 1 base, and 13 bases lay between the germline ends.

The chain uses TRBV28 and TRBJ1-1; 7 positions agree with TRBD1. CDR1 is MDHEN and CDR2 is SYDVKM in the germline V gene. Trimming at V came to 6 bases and at J to 3 bases, leaving 7 bases not matched to a gene. The CDR3 covers 14 residues. The CDR3 protein is CASRRWGTDTEAFF. The CDR3 DNA reads TGTGCCAGCAGGCGATGGGGGACAGACACTGAAGCTTTCTTT. Based on the CDR3 plus reference TRBV28 and TRBJ1-1, the full variable domain is DVKVTQSSRYLVKRTGEKVFLECVQDMDHENMFWYRQDPGLGLRLIYFSYDVKMKEKGDIPEGYSVSREKKERFSLILESASTNQTSMYLCASRRWGTDTEAFFGQGTRLTVV.

The gene calls are TRBV30 and TRBJ2-7; D might be TRBD2 (6 bases). This CDR3 comprises 11 residues. Per the germline V gene, CDR1 is GTSNPN and CDR2 is SVGIG (reference sequence). Trimming took 3 bases from V and 7 from J, leaving 10 bases between them. CDR3 sequence: CAWSFRGEQYF. The CDR3 DNA is TGTGCCTGGAGCTTCCGGGGGGAGCAGTACTTC. Full variable domain (outside the CDR3, taken from reference TRBV30 and TRBJ2-7): SQTIHQWPATLVQPVGSPLSLECTVEGTSNPNLYWYRQAAGRGLQLLFYSVGIGQISSEVPQNLSASRPQDRQFILSSKKLLLSDSGFYLCAWSFRGEQYFGPGTRLTVT.

This chain uses TRBV5-1 with TRBJ2-3; no clear D gene. Germline V lookup: CDR1 SGHRS, CDR2 YFSETQ. The CDR3 length is 12 residues. V lost 6 bases and J lost 2, with 7 bases in between. CDR3 in amino acids: CASTTHTDTQYF. The CDR3 bases are TGCGCCAGCACCACACACACAGATACGCAGTATTTT.

This chain joins TRBV5-1 and TRBJ2-5; TRBD2 aligns across 8 bases. The germline gives CDR1 SGHRS, CDR2 YFSETQ. This CDR3 spans 14 amino acids. Trimming at V came to 2 bases and at J to 4 bases, leaving 4 bases not matched to a gene. The CDR3 DNA follows: TGCGCCAGCAGCTTACCGGGAGGGGGAGAGACCCAGTACTTC. Translation gives CASSLPGGGETQYF.

The J gene is TRBJ2-7, the V gene TRBV2; 8 nucleotides align to TRBD1. The CDR3 has 12 residues. Looked up from germline, CDR1 is SNHLY and CDR2 is FYNNEI. Unmatched junction bases numbered 8, after V lost 7 bases and J lost 9 bases. The CDR3 region has the DNA TGTGCCAGCAACCCCCCCGGGACAGGGCAGTACTTC. Translated, it gives CASNPPGTGQYF.

CDR3 sequence: CASSVGTAVNQPQHF. CDR3 DNA sequence: TGTGCCAGCAGCGTAGGCACGGCGGTCAATCAGCCCCAGCATTTT. J is TRBJ1-5 and V is TRBV9; unclear D gene. The CDR3 has 15 amino acids. CDR1 and CDR2 (germline): SGDLS, YYNGEE. Deletions cut 0 bases from V and 3 bases from J, with 10 bases between. The entire variable domain, with the rest obtained from reference TRBV9 and TRBJ1-5, is as follows: DSGVTQTPKHLITATGQRVTLRCSPRSGDLSVYWYQQSLDQGLQFLIQYYNGEERAKGNILERFSAQQFPDLHSELNLSSLELGDSALYFCASSVGTAVNQPQHFGDGTRLSIL.

This clone came up a few times. CDR3 loop: CASKDPGQNNQPQHF. The CDR3 nucleotides are TGTGCCAGCAAAGACCCGGGACAGAACAATCAGCCCCAGCATTTT. The V call is TRBV6-4, the J call TRBJ1-5; TRBD1 matches at 7 bases. Unmatched junction bases numbered 9, after V lost 7 bases and J lost 3 bases. Germline V lookup: CDR1 MRHNA, CDR2 SNTAGT. The CDR3 totals 15 residues.

This clone was seen a few times. The gene calls are TRBV19 and TRBJ1-5; D is possibly TRBD1 (6 bases). The CDR3 totals 15 residues. CDR1 and CDR2 (germline): LNHDA, SQIVND (reference sequence). Trimming cost V 4 bases and J 2 bases, with 12 bases left between them. The CDR3 DNA sequence: TGTGCCAGTAGTACCCGACAGGTTGGCAATCAGCCCCAGCATTTT. Its protein product is CASSTRQVGNQPQHF. Variable domain in full (rest from reference TRBV19 and TRBJ1-5): DGGITQSPKYLFRKEGQNVTLSCEQNLNHDAMYWYRQDPGQGLRLIYYSQIVNDFQKGDIAEGYSVSREKKESFPLTVTSAQKNPTAFYLCASSTRQVGNQPQHFGDGTRLSIL.

This chain connects TRBV7-8 to TRBJ2-1; 7 bases map to TRBD2. Germline V gene data show CDR1 as SGHVS and CDR2 as FQNEAQ. V shed 1 base, J shed 2 bases, and the junction held 5 bases outside the gene matches. The CDR3 spans 16 residues. CDR3 sequence (DNA): TGTGCCAGCAGCTTAGAGAGCGGGACCACCTACAATGAGCAGTTCTTC. Encoded protein: CASSLESGTTYNEQFF.

The V call is TRBV28, the J call TRBJ2-7, with D perhaps TRBD2 (6 bases). Germline V gene lookup returns CDR1 MDHEN and CDR2 SYDVKM. This CDR3 spans 16 amino acids. V lost 0 bases, J lost 7 bases, and 19 bases lay in between. CDR3 nucleotide sequence: TGTGCCAGCAGTTTATGCTGGGGATCGTTCGCGGGAGAGCAGTACTTC. It encodes CASSLCWGSFAGEQYF.

The rearrangement uses TRBV19 and TRBJ1-5; weak D call: TRBD1 (6 bases). The CDR3 runs 16 residues. Germline V CDR1 and CDR2: LNHDA, SQIVND (reference sequence). Trimming pared 3 bases from V and 3 bases from J, leaving 15 bases between. Here the CDR3 reads CASSIVWTALNQPQHF. CDR3 sequence (DNA): TGTGCCAGTAGTATTGTTTGGACAGCACTCAATCAGCCCCAGCATTTT.

The chain links TRBV19 to TRBJ1-5; D may be TRBD1 (6 bases). Germline CDR1 is LNHDA and CDR2 is SQIVND (reference sequence). This CDR3 has 15 residues. The germline V and J ends were trimmed by 4 bases and 0 bases, with 10 bases remaining between them. CDR3 sequence: CASSTGQHSNQPQHF. The CDR3 coding sequence is TGTGCCAGTAGTACCGGACAGCATAGCAATCAGCCCCAGCATTTT.

The J gene is TRBJ2-1, the V gene TRBV4-2, with TRBD1 as a possible D gene (6 bases). This CDR3 is built from 16 residues. Germline CDR1 and CDR2: LGHNA and YNFKEQ. V shed 0 bases and J shed 5 bases, with 14 bases lying between them. The CDR3 loop is CASSQEGAYRDNEQFF. As DNA, the CDR3 is TGTGCCAGCAGCCAAGAGGGGGCTTACAGGGACAATGAGCAGTTCTTC.

V usage is TRBV19 and J usage is TRBJ2-3; maybe TRBD2 (5 bases). Germline V gives CDR1 LNHDA, CDR2 SQIVND (reference sequence). V was clipped by 1 base and J by 4 bases, with 9 bases between them. The CDR3 consists of 14 residues. The CDR3, as DNA: TGTGCCAGTAGTATAGCCCTAGCATCAGATACGCAGTATTTT. It encodes CASSIALASDTQYF.